Listed here are 6 T cell receptor beta chains from one sample, sequenced in a study of T cell changes during pregnancy in multiple sclerosis. Produced via immunoSEQ multiplex PCR; TCRdb's table is partial and in-frame only. The sample holds 35,000 to 40,000 clones, 88% seen once. The starting material was CD4+ T cells from peripheral blood mononuclear cells, obtained before pregnancy. The source of these receptors is a female donor with multiple sclerosis, enrolled in a pregnancy study.

This clone was observed a single time. The V call is TRBV5-5, the J call TRBJ1-1, with TRBD1 matching over 8 bases. This CDR3 region has 15 residues. Losses at the gene ends were 4 bases for V and 4 bases for J; bases not matched to a gene: 9. The germline CDR1 and CDR2 sequences are SGHKS and YYEKEE (reference sequence). The CDR3 nucleotides are TGTGCCAGCAGCCGCTGGATACAGGGGGGCACTGAAGCTTTCTTT. It is translated as CASSRWIQGGTEAFF.

The chain joins TRBV11-2 to TRBJ2-1; 13 positions agree with TRBD2. Germline V gene data show CDR1 as SGHAT and CDR2 as FQNNGV. The length of the CDR3 is 15 residues. V lost 5 bases to trimming and J lost 4 bases; unmatched junction nucleotides: 2. The CDR3 is CASSRGLAGYNEQFF. CDR3 bases: TGTGCCAGCAGCCGGGGACTAGCGGGGTACAATGAGCAGTTCTTC.

This chain uses TRBV10-1 with TRBJ2-1; possible D gene TRBD1, 6 bases. The germline CDR1 and CDR2 sequences are WNHNN and SYGVQD (reference sequence). The ends were cut back, 3 bases at V and 3 bases at J, with 6 bases in the middle. This CDR3 has 13 residues. The CDR3 region has the DNA TGCGCCAGCAGTGAAGGGGGCTACAATGAGCAGTTCTTC. Translating it yields CASSEGGYNEQFF.

The V gene is TRBV6-5, the J gene TRBJ1-2, with unresolved D. V was cut by 2 bases and J by 3 bases, with 13 bases left in between. CDR1 MNHEY and CDR2 SVGAGI come from the germline V gene. The CDR3 is made up of 15 amino acids. Here the CDR3 reads CASSYASGSDYGYTF. CDR3 coding DNA: TGTGCCAGCAGTTACGCCTCGGGGAGCGACTATGGCTACACCTTC.

The J gene is TRBJ2-6, the V gene TRBV4-2; 7 nucleotides align to TRBD2. CDR3 size: 17 residues. The germline V gene has CDR1 LGHNA and CDR2 YNFKEQ. V lost 4 bases to trimming and J lost 0 bases; unmatched junction nucleotides: 6. CDR3: CASSPSGTSSGANVLTF. In DNA form, the CDR3 reads TGTGCCAGCAGCCCTAGCGGTACCTCCTCTGGGGCCAACGTCCTGACTTTC.

The chain joins TRBV19 to TRBJ2-7; the match to TRBD1 covers 10 bases. The CDR3 runs 16 residues. CDR1 is LNHDA and CDR2 is SQIVND in the germline V gene (reference sequence). V lost 3 bases and J lost 4; bases outside the gene matches: 9. DNA of the CDR3: TGTGCCAGTAGTATCCTTTCGACAGGGGGCACATACGAGCAGTACTTC. It encodes CASSILSTGGTYEQYF.